Below are 5 T cell receptor beta chains sequenced from a single sample in a study of T cell repertoires in cytomegalovirus infection. The antigens for these receptors are not known. TCRdb recomputed calls from the reads with MiXCR, one row per CDR3 protein. The sample shows a few hundred thousand distinct CDR3 sequences, 40% of them seen only once. This specimen was cultured PBMCs, taken from culture after CMV antigen stimulation. These receptors were obtained from a human donor in good health (CMV status not recorded). Some clones in this sample may be carry-over from other donors' samples.

The chain is built from TRBV12-3 or TRBV12-4 and TRBJ1-1, with D uncertain. Trimming removed 5 bases at V and 1 base at J, with 8 bases between. This CDR3 is built from 13 residues. CDR3 coding DNA: TGTGCCAGCAGTGAAACAGCGAACACTGAAGCTTTCTTT. Encoded protein: CASSETANTEAFF.

The chain couples TRBV12-3 or TRBV12-4 to TRBJ2-3; the D gene is possibly TRBD1 (5 bases). The CDR3 runs 15 residues. With 5 bases removed from V and 0 bases from J, the gap between germline ends came to 12 bases. The CDR3 sequence: CASSVSQVSTDTQYF. As DNA, the CDR3 is TGTGCCAGCAGTGTCTCACAGGTCAGCACAGATACGCAGTATTTT.

In its sample, this clonotype was seen a few times. The J gene is TRBJ2-1, the V gene TRBV11-2, with TRBD2 as a possible D gene (6 bases). V was trimmed by 1 base and J by 6 bases, leaving 16 bases between them. The germline CDR1 and CDR2 sequences are SGHAT and FQNNGV. This CDR3 is built from 16 residues. For the CDR3, the DNA is TGTGCCAGCAGCTTAGGAAGGGGAACGACTAGCAATGAGCAGTTCTTC. This translates into CASSLGRGTTSNEQFF.

This clonotype was recorded a few times. The J gene is TRBJ2-7, the V gene TRBV6-1; D is perhaps TRBD1 (6 bases). Germline V gene data show CDR1 as MNHNS and CDR2 as SASEGT. V dropped 2 bases and J dropped 6 bases, with 20 bases sitting between them. The CDR3 consists of 16 residues. The CDR3 bases are TGTGCCAGCAGTGAACGGGCATGGCAGGGGCCTCTCGAGCAGTACTTC. Residues: CASSERAWQGPLEQYF.

The chain joins TRBV10-3 to TRBJ1-2; D might be TRBD1 (6 bases). CDR1 is ENHRY and CDR2 is SYGVKD in the germline V gene. V lost 7 bases and J 1 base, leaving 16 bases between the germline ends. This CDR3 region has 15 residues. CDR3 DNA sequence: TGTGCCATCACCGGAACAGGGAGCGGTAACTATGGCTACACCTTC. As protein: CAITGTGSGNYGYTF.